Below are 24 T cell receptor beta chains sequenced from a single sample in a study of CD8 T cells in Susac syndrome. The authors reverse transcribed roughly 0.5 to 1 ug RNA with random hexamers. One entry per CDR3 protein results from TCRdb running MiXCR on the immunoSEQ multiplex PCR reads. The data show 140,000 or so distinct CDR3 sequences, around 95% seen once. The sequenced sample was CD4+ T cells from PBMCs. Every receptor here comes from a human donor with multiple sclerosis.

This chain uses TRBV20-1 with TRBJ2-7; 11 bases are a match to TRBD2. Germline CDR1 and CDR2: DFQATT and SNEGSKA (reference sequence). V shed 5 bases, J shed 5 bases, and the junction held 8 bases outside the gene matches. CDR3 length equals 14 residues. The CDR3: CSAFGLAGMNEQYF. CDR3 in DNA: TGCAGTGCTTTTGGACTAGCGGGCATGAACGAGCAGTACTTC.

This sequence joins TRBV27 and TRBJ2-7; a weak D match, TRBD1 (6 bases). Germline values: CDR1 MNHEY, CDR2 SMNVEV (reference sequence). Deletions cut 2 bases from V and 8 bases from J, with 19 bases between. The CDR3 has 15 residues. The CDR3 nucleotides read TGTGCCAGCAGTTTAGGGGCGACAGGATCCCGTCAGCAGTACTTC. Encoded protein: CASSLGATGSRQQYF.

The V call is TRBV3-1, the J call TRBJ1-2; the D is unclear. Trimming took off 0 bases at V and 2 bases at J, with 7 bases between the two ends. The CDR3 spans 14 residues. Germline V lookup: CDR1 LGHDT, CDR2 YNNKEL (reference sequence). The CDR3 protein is CASSQDRPNYGYTF. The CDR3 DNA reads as TGTGCCAGCAGCCAAGATCGCCCCAACTATGGCTACACCTTC.

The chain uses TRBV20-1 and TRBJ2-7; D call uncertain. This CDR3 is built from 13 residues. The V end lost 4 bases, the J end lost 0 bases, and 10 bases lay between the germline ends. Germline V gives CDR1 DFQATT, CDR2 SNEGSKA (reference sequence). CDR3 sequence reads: CSATKSTSYEQYF. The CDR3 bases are TGCAGTGCTACCAAGTCTACCTCCTACGAGCAGTACTTC.

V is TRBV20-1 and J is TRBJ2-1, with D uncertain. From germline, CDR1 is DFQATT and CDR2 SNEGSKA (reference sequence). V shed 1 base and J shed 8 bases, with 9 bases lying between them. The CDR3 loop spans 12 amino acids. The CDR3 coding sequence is TGCAGTGCTAGAGGAAACTATGATGAGCAGTTCTTC. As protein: CSARGNYDEQFF.

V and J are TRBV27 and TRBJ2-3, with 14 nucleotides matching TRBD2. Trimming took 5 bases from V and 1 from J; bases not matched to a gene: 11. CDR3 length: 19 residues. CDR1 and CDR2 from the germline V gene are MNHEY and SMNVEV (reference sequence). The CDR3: CASSTPGLAGARGTDTQYF. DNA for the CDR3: TGTGCCAGCAGTACCCCGGGACTAGCGGGGGCCCGAGGCACAGATACGCAGTATTTT.

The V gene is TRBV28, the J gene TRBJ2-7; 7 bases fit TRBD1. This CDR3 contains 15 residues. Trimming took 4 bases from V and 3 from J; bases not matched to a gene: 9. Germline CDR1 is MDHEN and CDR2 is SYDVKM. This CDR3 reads CASSSQGVPYYEQYF. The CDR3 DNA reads TGTGCCAGCAGTTCCCAGGGGGTGCCGTACTACGAGCAGTACTTC.

CDR3 in amino acids: CASGLNSLGQGHMNTEAFF. The CDR3 DNA reads as TGTGCCAGCGGACTTAACAGCCTCGGACAGGGTCACATGAACACTGAAGCTTTCTTT. This chain uses TRBV9 with TRBJ1-1; 8 nucleotides agree with TRBD1. After removal of 7 bases from V and 0 bases from J, the junction contained 20 bases not matched to a gene. This CDR3 has 19 residues. Germline values: CDR1 SGDLS, CDR2 YYNGEE.

CDR3 sequence reads: CASSQTRLGTGELFF. The CDR3, as DNA: TGTGCCAGCAGCCAAACACGCCTCGGCACCGGGGAGCTGTTTTTT. This chain connects TRBV14 to TRBJ2-2; no reliable D call. Germline CDR1 SGHDN, CDR2 FVKESK. The V gene lost 2 bases and the J gene lost 4 bases, with 11 bases spanning the gap. The length of the CDR3 is 15 residues.

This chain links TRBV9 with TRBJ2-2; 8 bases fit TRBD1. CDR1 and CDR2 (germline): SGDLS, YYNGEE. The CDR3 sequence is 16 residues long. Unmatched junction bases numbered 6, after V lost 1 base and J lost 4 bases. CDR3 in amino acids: CASSVPTGTGTGELFF. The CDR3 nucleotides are TGTGCCAGCAGCGTACCTACCGGGACAGGCACCGGGGAGCTGTTTTTT. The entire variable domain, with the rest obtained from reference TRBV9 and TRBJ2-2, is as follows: DSGVTQTPKHLITATGQRVTLRCSPRSGDLSVYWYQQSLDQGLQFLIQYYNGEERAKGNILERFSAQQFPDLHSELNLSSLELGDSALYFCASSVPTGTGTGELFFGEGSRLTVL.

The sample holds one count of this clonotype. The CDR3 protein is CASSLRTVNTEAFF. CDR3 coding DNA: TGCGCCAGCAGCTTGAGGACGGTGAACACTGAAGCTTTCTTT. The chain carries TRBV5-1 and TRBJ1-1; no firm D call. Germline V gives CDR1 SGHRS, CDR2 YFSETQ. The length of the CDR3 is 14 residues. The germline V and J ends were trimmed by 1 base and 0 bases, with 7 bases remaining between them.

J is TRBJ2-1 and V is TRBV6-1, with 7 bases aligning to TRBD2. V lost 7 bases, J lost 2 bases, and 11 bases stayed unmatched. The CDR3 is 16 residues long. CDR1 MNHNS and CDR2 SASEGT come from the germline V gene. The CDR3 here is CASTNGGGTAYNEQFF. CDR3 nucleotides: TGTGCCAGCACCAATGGGGGGGGGACCGCCTACAATGAGCAGTTCTTC.

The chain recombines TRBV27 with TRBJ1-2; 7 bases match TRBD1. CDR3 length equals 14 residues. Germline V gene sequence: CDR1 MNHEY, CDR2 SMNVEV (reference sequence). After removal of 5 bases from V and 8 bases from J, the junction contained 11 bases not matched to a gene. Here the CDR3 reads CASSVNRGTRGYTF. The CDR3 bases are TGTGCCAGCAGTGTTAACAGGGGAACGAGAGGCTACACCTTC.

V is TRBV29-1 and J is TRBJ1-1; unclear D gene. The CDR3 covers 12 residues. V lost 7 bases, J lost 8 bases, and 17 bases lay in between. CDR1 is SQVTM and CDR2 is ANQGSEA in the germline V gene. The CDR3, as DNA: TGCAGCGGATCATGGCTCTCAATCGAAGCTTTCTTT. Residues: CSGSWLSIEAFF.

CDR3: CASSLFSLSTPPSGANVLTF. DNA of the CDR3: TGCGCCAGCAGCTTGTTTAGTTTGTCGACGCCTCCCTCTGGGGCCAACGTCCTGACTTTC. This chain joins TRBV5-1 and TRBJ2-6; D is undetermined. CDR1 and CDR2 from the germline V gene are SGHRS and YFSETQ. The CDR3 contains 20 residues. Between the trimmed V and J ends, which lost 1 base and 0 bases, there was a span of 20 bases.

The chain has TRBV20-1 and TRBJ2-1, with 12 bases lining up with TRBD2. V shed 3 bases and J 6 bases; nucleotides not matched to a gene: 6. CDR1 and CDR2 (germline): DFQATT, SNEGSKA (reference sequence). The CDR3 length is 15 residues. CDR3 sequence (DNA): TGCAGTGCTAGGCCGGGACTAGCGGGTAGCAATGAGCAGTTCTTC. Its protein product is CSARPGLAGSNEQFF.

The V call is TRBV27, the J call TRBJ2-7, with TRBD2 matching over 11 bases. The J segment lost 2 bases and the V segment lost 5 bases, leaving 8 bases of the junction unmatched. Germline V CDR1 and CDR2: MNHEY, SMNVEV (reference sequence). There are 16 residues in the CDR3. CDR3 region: CASSQKGTSGAYEQYF. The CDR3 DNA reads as TGTGCCAGCAGTCAAAAGGGGACTAGCGGCGCCTACGAGCAGTACTTC.

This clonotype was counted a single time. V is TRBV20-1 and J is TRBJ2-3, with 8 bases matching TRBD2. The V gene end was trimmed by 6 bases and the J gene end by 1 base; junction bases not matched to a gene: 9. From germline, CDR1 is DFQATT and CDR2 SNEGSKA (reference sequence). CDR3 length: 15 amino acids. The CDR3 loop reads CSASGGARGTDTQYF. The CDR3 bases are TGCAGTGCCTCCGGGGGGGCGAGGGGCACAGATACGCAGTATTTT.

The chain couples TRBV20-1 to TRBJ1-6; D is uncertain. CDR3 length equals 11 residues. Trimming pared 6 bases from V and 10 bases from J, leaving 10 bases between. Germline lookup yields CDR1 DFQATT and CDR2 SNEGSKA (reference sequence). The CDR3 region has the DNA TGCAGTGCCCCAAGCGGCTCACCCCTCCACTTT. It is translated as CSAPSGSPLHF.

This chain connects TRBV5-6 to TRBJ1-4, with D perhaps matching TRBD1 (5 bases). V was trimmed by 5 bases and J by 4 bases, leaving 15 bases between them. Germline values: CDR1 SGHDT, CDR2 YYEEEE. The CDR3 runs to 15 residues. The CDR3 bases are TGTGCCAGCAGTTCCGGGAACAGGATTAATGAAAAACTGTTTTTT. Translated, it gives CASSSGNRINEKLFF.

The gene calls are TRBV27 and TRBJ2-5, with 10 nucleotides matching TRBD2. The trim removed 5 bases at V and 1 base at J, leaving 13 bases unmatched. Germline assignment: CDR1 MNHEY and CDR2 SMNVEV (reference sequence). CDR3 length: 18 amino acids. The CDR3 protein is CASSPGVLAGARQETQYF. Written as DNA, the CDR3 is TGTGCCAGCAGTCCAGGAGTTCTAGCGGGAGCCCGCCAAGAGACCCAGTACTTC.

The CDR3 here is CASSLLGGQGSYNSPLHF. Here the CDR3 DNA reads TGTGCCAGCAGTCTCCTGGGCGGACAGGGCTCCTATAATTCACCCCTCCACTTT. The chain has TRBV6-1 and TRBJ1-6; 8 bases match TRBD1. CDR1 and CDR2 (germline): MNHNS, SASEGT. The V gene end was trimmed by 5 bases and the J gene end by 0 bases; junction bases not matched to a gene: 9. The CDR3 has 18 residues.

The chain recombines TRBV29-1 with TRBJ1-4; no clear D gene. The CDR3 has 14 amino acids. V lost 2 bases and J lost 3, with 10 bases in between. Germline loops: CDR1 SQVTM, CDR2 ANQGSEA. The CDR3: CSVESPEANEKLFF. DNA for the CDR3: TGCAGCGTTGAATCCCCGGAAGCTAATGAAAAACTGTTTTTT.

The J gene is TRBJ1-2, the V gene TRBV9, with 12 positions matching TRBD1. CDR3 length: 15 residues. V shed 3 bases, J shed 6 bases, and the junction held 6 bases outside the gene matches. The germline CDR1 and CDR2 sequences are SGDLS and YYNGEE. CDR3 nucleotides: TGTGCCAGCAGCGGAGGGACAGGGGGCAACAATGGCTACACCTTC. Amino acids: CASSGGTGGNNGYTF.